This paragraph reports one T cell receptor (beta chain). Antigen: not known. This entry comes from a study of OX40 agonist ivuxolimab in advanced cancers. Overall study: Three patients, one with hepatocellular carcinoma and two with cutaneous melanoma, achieved partial responses.

Blood samples were obtained at baseline, cycle 4 day 1, and cycle 7 day 1. Findings of the study overall: Mean expanded clone counts were higher in CD8+ than CD4+ T cells.

The method was immunoSEQ multiplex PCR; TCRdb's version includes in-frame clones alone and lacks a portion of them. Altogether about 76,000 clones are present, 85% to 90% being singletons, with the ten largest covering 10% to 15%. The CDR3 covers 16 residues. Trimming took 4 bases from V and 3 from J; bases not matched to a gene: 3. Looked up from germline, CDR1 is SGDLS and CDR2 is YYNGEE. The sample in question was CD4+ or CD8+ T cells sorted from blood, obtained in a trial of the OX40 agonist ivuxolimab. The source of this sequence is an adult with an advanced solid tumor such as melanoma, head and neck, liver or kidney cancer. The chain is built from TRBV9 and TRBJ2-2; TRBD2 aligns across 13 bases. CDR3 sequence: CASSHTSGRDTGELFF. CDR3 bases: TGTGCCAGCAGCCATACTAGCGGGAGGGACACCGGGGAGCTGTTTTTT.